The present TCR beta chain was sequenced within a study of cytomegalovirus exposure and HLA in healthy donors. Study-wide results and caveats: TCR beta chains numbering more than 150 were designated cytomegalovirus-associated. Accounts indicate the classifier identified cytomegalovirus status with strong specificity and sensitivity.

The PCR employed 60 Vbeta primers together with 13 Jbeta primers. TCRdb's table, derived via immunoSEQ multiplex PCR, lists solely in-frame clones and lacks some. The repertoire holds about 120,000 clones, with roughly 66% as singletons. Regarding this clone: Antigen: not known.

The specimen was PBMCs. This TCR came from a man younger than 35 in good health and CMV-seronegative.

The CDR3 sequence: CACRRQGIYGYTF. The CDR3 region has the DNA TGTGCCTGCCGACGGCAGGGGATCTATGGCTACACCTTC. The rearrangement joins TRBV30 to TRBJ1-2; D possibly corresponds to TRBD1 (6 bases). Germline-derived CDR1 and CDR2 are GTSNPN and SVGIG (reference sequence). The CDR3 loop spans 13 amino acids. Trimming removed 6 bases from V and 4 bases from J, with 15 bases in between.